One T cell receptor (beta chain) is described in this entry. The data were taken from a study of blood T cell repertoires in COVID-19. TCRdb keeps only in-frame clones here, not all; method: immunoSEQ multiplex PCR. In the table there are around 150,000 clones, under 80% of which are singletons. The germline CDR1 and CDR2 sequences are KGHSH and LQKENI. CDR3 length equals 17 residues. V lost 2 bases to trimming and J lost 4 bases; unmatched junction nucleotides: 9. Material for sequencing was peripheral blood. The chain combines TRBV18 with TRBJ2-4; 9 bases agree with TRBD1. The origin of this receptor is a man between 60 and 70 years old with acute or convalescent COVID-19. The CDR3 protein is CASSPSTGGQGKNIQYF. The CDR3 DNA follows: TGTGCCAGCTCACCATCGACGGGGGGACAGGGAAAAAACATTCAGTACTTC.